This T cell receptor (beta chain) was sequenced during a study of T cells after yellow fever vaccination. Whole-study findings and limits: Most primary-vaccination clones reappeared after the booster (about 97% CD4, 85% to 90% CD8). On re-exposure, the response was weaker but peaked faster, at day 5 versus 15.

Germline V lookup: CDR1 SGHAT, CDR2 FQNNGV. The CDR3 covers 13 residues. V lost 5 bases, J lost 4 bases, and 9 bases lay in between. This clonotype was recorded many times. Its target is not known. 5'RACE template switching added a universal primer site and UMIs to TCR cDNA. TCRdb processed the 5' RACE reads anew with MiXCR; each CDR3 protein has one entry. The sample holds over 100,000 distinct CDR3 sequences, around 8% seen once. This sequence originates from a man aged 25 to 45 who received the YFV17D yellow fever vaccine. The chain is built from TRBV11-2 and TRBJ2-1; tentatively, D is TRBD2 (6 bases). This specimen was CD8+ T cells sorted from PBMCs, taken 45 days after the yellow fever booster vaccination. The CDR3 nucleotides are TGTGCCAGCAGCGAGACTAGTTACAATGAGCAGTTCTTC. Amino acids: CASSETSYNEQFF.